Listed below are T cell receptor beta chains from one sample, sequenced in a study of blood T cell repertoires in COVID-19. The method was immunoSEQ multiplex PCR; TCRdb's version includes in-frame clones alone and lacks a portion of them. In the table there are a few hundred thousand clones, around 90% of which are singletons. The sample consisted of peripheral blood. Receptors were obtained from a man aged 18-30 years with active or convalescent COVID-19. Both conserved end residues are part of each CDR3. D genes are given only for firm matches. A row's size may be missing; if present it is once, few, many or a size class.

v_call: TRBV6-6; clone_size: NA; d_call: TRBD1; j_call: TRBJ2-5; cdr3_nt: TGTGCCAGCACCGACGGGACAGGGGACGAGACCCAGTACTTC; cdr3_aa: CASTDGTGDETQYF
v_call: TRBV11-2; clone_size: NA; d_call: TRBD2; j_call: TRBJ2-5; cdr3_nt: TGTGCCAGCAGCTTTTTTGGCGGGGGGGCGGGAGAGACCCAGTACTTC; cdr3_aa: CASSFFGGGAGETQYF
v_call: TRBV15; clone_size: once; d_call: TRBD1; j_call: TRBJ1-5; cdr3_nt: TGTGCCACCAGCACCCAAACAGGGGGCGGTTTTCAGCCCCAGCATTTT; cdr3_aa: CATSTQTGGGFQPQHF
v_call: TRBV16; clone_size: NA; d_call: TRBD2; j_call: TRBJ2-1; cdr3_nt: TGTGCCAGCAGCCAACTAGCGGGGGGGCGGAATGAGCAGTTCTTC; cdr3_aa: CASSQLAGGRNEQFF
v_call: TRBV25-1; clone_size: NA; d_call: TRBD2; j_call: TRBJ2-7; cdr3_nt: TGTGCCAGCAGTGGGCGACTAGCGGGGTACGAGCAGTACTTC; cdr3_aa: CASSGRLAGYEQYF
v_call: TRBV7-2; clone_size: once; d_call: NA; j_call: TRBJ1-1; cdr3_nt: TGTGCCAGCAGCTTAAGTGGGCCGTGGCAGGTTATGAACACTGAAGCTTTCTTT; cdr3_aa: CASSLSGPWQVMNTEAFF
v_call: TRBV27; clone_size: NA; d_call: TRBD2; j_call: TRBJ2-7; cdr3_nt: TGTGCCAGCAGTGCCCTAGCGGGTGGGAGTACCTACGAGCAGTACTTC; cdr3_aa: CASSALAGGSTYEQYF
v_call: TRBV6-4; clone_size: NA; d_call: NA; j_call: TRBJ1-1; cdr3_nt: TGTGCCAGCAGTGGACAGCCTAACACTGAAGCTTTCTTT; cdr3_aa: CASSGQPNTEAFF
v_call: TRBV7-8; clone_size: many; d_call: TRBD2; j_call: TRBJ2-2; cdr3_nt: TGTGCCAGCAGCCCGCGGGGGGGAAGGACCGGGGAGCTGTTTTTT; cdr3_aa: CASSPRGGRTGELFF
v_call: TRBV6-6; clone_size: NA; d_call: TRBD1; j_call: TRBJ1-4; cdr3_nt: TGTGCCAGCAGTTACGGGACAGGGGTTGAAAAACTGTTTTTT; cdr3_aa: CASSYGTGVEKLFF
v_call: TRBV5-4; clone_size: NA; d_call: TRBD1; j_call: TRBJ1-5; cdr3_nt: TGTGCCAGCAGCCGACAGGGGAACAATCAGCCCCAGCATTTT; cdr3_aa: CASSRQGNNQPQHF
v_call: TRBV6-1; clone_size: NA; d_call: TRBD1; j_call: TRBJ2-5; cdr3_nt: TGTGCCAGCAGTGAATACCGGGACAGCGCATCTCAGTACTTC; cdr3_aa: CASSEYRDSASQYF
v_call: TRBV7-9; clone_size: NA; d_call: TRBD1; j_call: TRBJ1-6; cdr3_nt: TGTGCCAGCAGCTTATATTCCCCGGGACAGGATAATTCACCCCTCCACTTT; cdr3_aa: CASSLYSPGQDNSPLHF
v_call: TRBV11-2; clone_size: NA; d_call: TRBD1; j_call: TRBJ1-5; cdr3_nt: TGTGCCAGCAGCTTAGGGACAGGGATGCGTCAGCCCCAGCATTTT; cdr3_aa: CASSLGTGMRQPQHF